The clone carrying this TCR beta chain appeared a few times. Its matching antigen is unknown. These data belong to a study of T cells in Graves' hyperthyroidism and ophthalmopathy. The CDR3 is 13 residues long. Trimming cost V 2 bases and J 7 bases, with 9 bases left between them. Germline loops: CDR1 ENHRY, CDR2 SYGVKD. The TCR beta CDR3 regions underwent amplification using RNA transcripts as the source. TCR CDR3 underwent first-round RT-PCR with the HTBI primer set. TCRdb fed the multiplex PCR reads into MiXCR, producing one record per CDR3 protein. Of over 400,000 distinct CDR3 sequences in the sample, 20% to 25% were seen once. Study-level findings and limits: Stable hyperthyroidism was told apart from ophthalmopathy by a model built on 13 V-J features. The blood repertoire included most of the expanded thyroid clonotypes above 0.001.

The TCR sequence derives from a woman between 70 and 85 years old with Graves' ophthalmopathy. The chain combines TRBV10-3 with TRBJ2-1; D uncertain. Sequencing was done on a sample of blood. CDR3 in amino acids: CAISEPRMNEQFF. In DNA form, the CDR3 reads TGTGCCATCAGTGAGCCCCGGATGAATGAGCAGTTCTTC.